Sequencing of this TCR beta chain was carried out in a study of OX40 agonist ivuxolimab in advanced cancers. This CDR3 has 15 amino acids. With 3 bases removed from V and 0 bases from J, the gap between germline ends came to 9 bases. CDR1 MNHEY and CDR2 SVGAGI come from the germline V gene. Using immunoSEQ multiplex PCR, the repertoire was profiled, and TCRdb retains in-frame clones only, with some absent. The sample contains around 72,000 clones, 90% to 95% of which appear only once. This clonotype originated in an adult with an advanced solid tumor such as melanoma, head and neck, liver or kidney cancer. The chain has TRBV6-5 and TRBJ2-1; D is possibly TRBD1 or TRBD2 (5 bases each). The sequences come from CD4+ or CD8+ T cells sorted from blood, collected in a trial of the OX40 agonist ivuxolimab. The CDR3 loop reads CASSYEGSSYNEQFF. The CDR3 nucleotides are TGTGCCAGCAGTTATGAGGGGTCCTCCTACAATGAGCAGTTCTTC.